Below are 27 T cell receptor beta chains sequenced from a single sample in a study of CD8+ T cells in alopecia areata. Sequencing relied on a cDNA template that was reverse transcribed from extracted RNA. The table came from immunoSEQ multiplex PCR; TCRdb's copy has only in-frame clones and leaves some out. The repertoire includes over 150,000 clones, 50% to 70% of them detected once, and around 1.8% sits in the top ten. Sequenced here: CD4+ T cells sorted from blood, sampled at week 0. The receptors originated from a human donor with alopecia areata.

This clone was seen more than once but under ten times. V is TRBV28 and J is TRBJ1-2; D ambiguous. V lost 6 bases to trimming and J lost 8 bases, with 10 bases between them. Per the germline V gene, CDR1 is MDHEN and CDR2 is SYDVKM. The CDR3 sequence is 11 residues long. CDR3 protein: CASSPRSGYTF. The DNA for the CDR3 is TGTGCCAGCAGCCCCCGTTCCGGCTACACCTTC.

The CDR3 protein is CASSFRDPNIQYF. CDR3 in DNA: TGCGCCAGCAGCTTCAGAGACCCAAACATTCAGTACTTC. The chain is built from TRBV4-1 and TRBJ2-4; no clear D gene. In germline, CDR1 is MGHRA, CDR2 YSYEKL. V lost 5 bases and J 6 bases, leaving 11 bases between the germline ends. The CDR3 consists of 13 residues.

This clone was counted between two and nine times. V and J are TRBV7-2 and TRBJ1-2; the match to TRBD1 covers 10 bases. V shed 4 bases and J 8 bases; nucleotides not matched to a gene: 10. The CDR3 spans 15 residues. Germline assignment: CDR1 SGHTA and CDR2 FQGNSA. CDR3 sequence: CASSSGTGEVKGYTF. In DNA form, the CDR3 reads TGTGCCAGCAGCTCGGGGACAGGGGAAGTGAAGGGCTACACCTTC.

The V gene is TRBV30, the J gene TRBJ1-6; TRBD1 matches at 8 bases. Germline CDR1 GTSNPN, CDR2 SVGIG (reference sequence). The trim removed 3 bases at V and 9 bases at J, leaving 4 bases unmatched. The CDR3 runs 13 residues. CDR3 sequence (DNA): TGTGCCTGGAGACAGGGGGTAATTTCACCCCTCCACTTT. It encodes CAWRQGVISPLHF.

The chain uses TRBV7-9 and TRBJ1-5; unclear D gene. This CDR3 is 12 amino acids long. Trimming removed 0 bases from V and 5 bases from J, with 2 bases in between. Germline CDR1 reads SEHNR; CDR2 reads FQNEAQ (reference sequence). CDR3 sequence reads: CASSLADQPQHF. The DNA of the CDR3 is TGTGCCAGCAGCTTAGCAGATCAGCCCCAGCATTTT.

Only a few counts were recorded for this clone. The chain uses TRBV5-1 and TRBJ2-1; maybe TRBD2 (7 bases). The CDR3 length is 16 residues. V shed 4 bases and J shed 0 bases, with 14 bases lying between them. Germline CDR1 is SGHRS and CDR2 is YFSETQ. The CDR3 is CASSLRGASSYNEQFF. The CDR3 nucleotides read TGCGCCAGCAGCCTTCGGGGGGCCAGCTCCTACAATGAGCAGTTCTTC.

The CDR3 region is CASSPGTGGSTEAFF. In nucleotides, the CDR3 is TGTGCCAGCAGCCCGGGGACAGGGGGAAGCACTGAAGCTTTCTTT. The V gene is TRBV11-2, the J gene TRBJ1-1; 11 positions agree with TRBD1. The CDR3 runs to 15 residues. CDR1 and CDR2 from the germline V gene are SGHAT and FQNNGV. V lost 5 bases and J lost 4; bases outside the gene matches: 6.

This chain links TRBV29-1 with TRBJ1-2; TRBD1 is a possible D gene (5 bases). Germline CDR1 is SQVTM and CDR2 is ANQGSEA. The CDR3 totals 11 residues. The V and J ends lost 3 bases and 7 bases respectively, with 9 bases between them. The CDR3 bases are TGCAGCGTTGAGGGACCGGGTGGCTACACCTTC. It is translated as CSVEGPGGYTF.

The J gene is TRBJ2-7, the V gene TRBV7-9; possibly TRBD1 for D (5 bases). There are 10 residues in the CDR3. V was clipped by 10 bases and J by 7 bases, with 11 bases between them. Germline V gene data show CDR1 as SEHNR and CDR2 as FQNEAQ (reference sequence). The CDR3 bases are TGTGCCACCGCAGCAGGGGAGCAGTACTTC. Its protein is CATAAGEQYF.

In its sample, this clone was seen a few times. The chain links TRBV6-4 to TRBJ2-6; maybe TRBD1 (6 bases). The CDR3 has 15 amino acids. Germline assignment: CDR1 MRHNA and CDR2 SNTAGT. Trimming removed 4 bases at V and 0 bases at J, with 7 bases between. DNA for the CDR3: TGTGCCAGCAGTGTGGACAGCTCTGGGGCCAACGTCCTGACTTTC. Protein product: CASSVDSSGANVLTF.

This sequence joins TRBV9 and TRBJ2-7; either TRBD1 or TRBD2 may supply D (5 bases each). Trimming pared 0 bases from V and 6 bases from J, leaving 22 bases between. The germline V gene has CDR1 SGDLS and CDR2 YYNGEE. The CDR3 sequence is 17 residues long. The CDR3 region has the DNA TGTGCCAGCAGCGTAGCGACCCCCGGGAAGGGGCCCAGCGAGCAGTACTTC. It is translated as CASSVATPGKGPSEQYF.

The chain joins TRBV15 to TRBJ2-5; 13 bases line up with TRBD2. Germline CDR1 reads LNHNV; CDR2 reads YYDKDF (reference sequence). The CDR3 is made up of 15 amino acids. V lost 5 bases to trimming and J lost 2 bases; unmatched junction nucleotides: 2. CDR3 sequence: CATSSGLAGQETQYF. The DNA of the CDR3 is TGTGCCACCAGCTCGGGACTAGCGGGGCAAGAGACCCAGTACTTC.

Turning to this clone: The same CDR3 can be traced to other DNA sequences in this sample. The V and J genes are TRBV30 and TRBJ1-2; the D is unclear. CDR3 size: 14 residues. From germline, CDR1 is GTSNPN and CDR2 SVGIG (reference sequence). Trimming stripped 0 bases from V and 2 bases from J, with 10 bases between. This CDR3 reads CAWSVPPDNYGYTF. The CDR3 DNA follows: TGTGCCTGGAGTGTACCTCCTGACAACTATGGCTACACCTTC.

The genes are TRBV2 and TRBJ2-1; TRBD1 is a possible D gene (6 bases). Germline CDR1 is SNHLY and CDR2 is FYNNEI. There are 14 residues in the CDR3. Trimming removed 7 bases at V and 4 bases at J, with 14 bases between. CDR3 DNA sequence: TGTGCCAGCACCGACAGGTCGTTTTACAATGAGCAGTTCTTC. It codes for CASTDRSFYNEQFF.

V and J are TRBV7-2 and TRBJ1-1; D is ambiguous. CDR1 and CDR2 from the germline V gene are SGHTA and FQGNSA. The CDR3 loop spans 13 amino acids. The V end was cut by 0 bases, the J end by 6 bases, with 8 bases between. The CDR3 loop reads CASSLAGGAEAFF. The DNA for the CDR3 is TGTGCCAGCAGCTTAGCTGGCGGGGCTGAAGCTTTCTTT.

The rearrangement uses TRBV6-4 and TRBJ2-3, with a tentative D call TRBD2 (5 bases). Per the germline V gene, CDR1 is MRHNA and CDR2 is SNTAGT. V was pared by 3 bases and J by 1 base, with 5 bases between. CDR3 length equals 13 residues. CDR3 loop: CASSERGTDTQYF. In DNA form, the CDR3 reads TGTGCCAGCAGTGAGCGGGGCACAGATACGCAGTATTTT.

The J gene is TRBJ2-7, the V gene TRBV7-3, with 7 bases that match TRBD2. The CDR3 consists of 13 residues. J lost 6 bases, V lost 5 bases, and 7 bases had no gene match. Germline V lookup: CDR1 SGHTA, CDR2 FQGTGA. The CDR3 loop is CASSRTSVSEQYF. CDR3 sequence (DNA): TGTGCCAGCAGCCGAACTAGCGTCAGCGAGCAGTACTTC.

This sequence joins TRBV21-1 and TRBJ2-3; the table calls TRBD1, which could not be checked here. TRBV21-1 is a documented pseudogene. CDR3 length: 11 amino acids. DNA for the CDR3: TGTGCCAGCAGCGCGGACAGAAAGTGGTATTTT. This translates into CASSADRKWYF.

The chain links TRBV7-8 to TRBJ2-7; possible D gene TRBD1, 6 bases. V was shortened by 5 bases and J by 9 bases, with 14 bases between the two germline ends. Germline V gene lookup returns CDR1 SGHVS and CDR2 FQNEAQ. The length of the CDR3 is 12 residues. CDR3 sequence: CASSLTQGVQYF. The CDR3 region has the DNA TGTGCCAGCAGCCTAACACAGGGTGTGCAGTACTTC.

The chain recombines TRBV7-2 with TRBJ2-1; 11 bases are shared with TRBD2. The V gene's germline CDR1 is SGHTA and CDR2 FQGNSA. After removal of 4 bases from V and 7 bases from J, the junction contained 9 bases not matched to a gene. The CDR3 contains 16 residues. This chain's CDR3 is CASSSTLAGGSNEQFF. CDR3 sequence (DNA): TGTGCCAGCAGCTCAACTCTAGCGGGGGGAAGTAATGAGCAGTTCTTC. Variable domain in full (rest from reference TRBV7-2 and TRBJ2-1): GAGVSQSPSNKVTEKGKDVELRCDPISGHTALYWYRQSLGQGLEFLIYFQGNSAPDKSGLPSDRFSAERTGGSVSTLTIQRTQQEDSAVYLCASSSTLAGGSNEQFFGPGTRLTVL.

The genes are TRBV4-3 and TRBJ2-7; tentative D call: TRBD1 (6 bases). The CDR3 runs to 14 residues. The germline V gene encodes CDR1 LGHNA and CDR2 YSLEER. The ends were cut back, 3 bases at V and 1 base at J, with 10 bases in the middle. DNA of the CDR3: TGCGCCAGCAGCCAGACACAGGGATCCTACGAGCAGTACTTC. It is translated as CASSQTQGSYEQYF.

Only a few counts were recorded for this clone. This rearrangement joins TRBV29-1 to TRBJ2-3, with 9 bases identical to TRBD2. Germline lookup yields CDR1 SQVTM and CDR2 ANQGSEA. This CDR3 comprises 17 residues. V lost 1 base to trimming and J lost 0 bases; unmatched junction nucleotides: 8. The chain's CDR3 is CSVEGVAGATSTDTQYF. In DNA, the CDR3 is TGCAGCGTTGAAGGGGTAGCGGGGGCTACTAGCACAGATACGCAGTATTTT.

The chain employs TRBV29-1 and TRBJ1-4; D unclear. V dropped 5 bases and J dropped 9 bases, with 16 bases sitting between them. CDR3 length: 13 amino acids. The germline V gene encodes CDR1 SQVTM and CDR2 ANQGSEA. The CDR3 DNA sequence: TGCAGCGTTTTAGCCCCGATGAGTCAAAAACTGTTTTTT. This translates into CSVLAPMSQKLFF. Full variable domain (remainder filled in from reference TRBV29-1 and TRBJ1-4): SAVISQKPSRDICQRGTSLTIQCQVDSQVTMMFWYRQQPGQSLTLIATANQGSEATYESGFVIDKFPISRPNLTFSTLTVSNMSPEDSSIYLCSVLAPMSQKLFFGSGTQLSVL.

V usage is TRBV7-2 and J usage is TRBJ2-1, with 8 positions matching TRBD1. With 1 base clipped from V and 4 bases from J, the junction kept 3 bases outside the gene matches. Germline lookup yields CDR1 SGHTA and CDR2 FQGNSA. The CDR3 runs 15 residues. The CDR3 region has the DNA TGTGCCAGCAGCTTAGGACAGGGGAAATACAATGAGCAGTTCTTC. Translated, it gives CASSLGQGKYNEQFF.

V usage is TRBV9 and J usage is TRBJ2-3; maybe TRBD2 (5 bases). Germline V CDR1 and CDR2: SGDLS, YYNGEE. The germline V and J ends were trimmed by 0 bases and 3 bases, with 11 bases remaining between them. This CDR3 region has 15 residues. The CDR3 region is CASSVAGVRTDTQYF. The CDR3 DNA reads as TGTGCCAGCAGCGTAGCCGGGGTTCGAACAGATACGCAGTATTTT.

V and J are TRBV20-1 and TRBJ2-7; D gene ambiguous. V was trimmed by 1 base and J by 6 bases, leaving 4 bases between them. Germline V gene data show CDR1 as DFQATT and CDR2 as SNEGSKA (reference sequence). CDR3 length: 10 residues. CDR3 sequence (DNA): TGCAGTGCTAGAGGGGGCGAGCAGTACTTC. The encoded protein is CSARGGEQYF.

This clone has a handful of counts. The V gene is TRBV10-3, the J gene TRBJ2-7, with a tentative D call TRBD2 (5 bases). The CDR3 runs 13 residues. The germline CDR1 and CDR2 sequences are ENHRY and SYGVKD. The V end was cut by 8 bases, the J end by 0 bases, with 11 bases between. The CDR3 protein is CAIGRGSSYEQYF. CDR3 bases: TGTGCCATCGGACGAGGGAGCTCCTACGAGCAGTACTTC.